This passage covers 19 T cell receptor beta chains from one sample sequenced in a study of molecular identifiers for immune sequencing clone quantification. Using its own MiXCR run on the PCR reads, TCRdb lists one record per CDR3 protein. The sample records about 630,000 distinct CDR3 sequences, about 25% being singletons. The sequenced material came from naive CD8+ T cells from blood, with Jurkat cell RNA spiked in. Subset noted: FACS-sorted CD8+CD4-CCR7+CD45RA+ naive T cells. The source is a human donor in good health. Some libraries in this study had Jurkat cell RNA spiked in.

This clonotype was picked up a small number of times. The rearrangement uses TRBV19 and TRBJ2-1, with D possibly being TRBD1 or TRBD2 (5 bases each). The CDR3 totals 16 residues. V was cut by 3 bases and J by 2 bases, with 14 bases left in between. Germline CDR1 reads LNHDA; CDR2 reads SQIVND (reference sequence). The CDR3 region is CASSILGDTPYNEQFF. Written as DNA, the CDR3 is TGTGCCAGTAGTATCTTGGGGGATACGCCCTACAATGAGCAGTTCTTC.

The chain combines TRBV6-2 or TRBV6-3 with TRBJ2-6; D might be TRBD2 (5 bases). V shed 5 bases and J shed 0 bases, with 11 bases lying between them. Germline CDR1 MNHEY, CDR2 SVGEGT. The CDR3 covers 16 residues. Here the CDR3 reads CASSHGILSGANVLTF. The CDR3 region has the DNA TGTGCCAGCAGTCACGGGATTCTCTCTGGGGCCAACGTCCTGACTTTC.

As concerns this clonotype: This may come from a read error, since a much larger clone is one base off. The V and J genes are TRBV13 and TRBJ2-7; 7 bases are shared with TRBD1. From germline, CDR1 is PRHDT and CDR2 FYEKMQ (reference sequence). V lost 2 bases, J lost 5 bases, and 18 bases stayed unmatched. The CDR3 length is 18 residues. This CDR3 reads CASSLLPSGADRAHEQYF. CDR3 in DNA: TGTGCCAGCAGCTTACTTCCAAGCGGAGCCGACAGGGCCCACGAGCAGTACTTC.

This clonotype has ten or more counts. The chain is built from TRBV5-6 and TRBJ1-5, with 7 positions matching TRBD1. The CDR3 has 17 amino acids. Germline V gene lookup returns CDR1 SGHDT and CDR2 YYEEEE. The V gene end was trimmed by 3 bases and the J gene end by 0 bases; junction bases not matched to a gene: 9. The DNA for the CDR3 is TGTGCCAGCAGCTCCCGGGACAGACCGTATAGCAATCAGCCCCAGCATTTT. It translates to CASSSRDRPYSNQPQHF. Full variable domain (outside the CDR3, taken from reference TRBV5-6 and TRBJ1-5): DAGVTQSPTHLIKTRGQQVTLRCSPKSGHDTVSWYQQALGQGPQFIFQYYEEEERQRGNFPDRFSGHQFPNYSSELNVNALLLGDSALYLCASSSRDRPYSNQPQHFGDGTRLSIL.

This clonotype has ten or more counts. V and J are TRBV4-3 and TRBJ2-7, with 7 bases matching TRBD1. V dropped 0 bases and J dropped 5; count of bases not matched to a gene: 7. CDR1 LGHNA and CDR2 YSLEER come from the germline V gene. The CDR3 loop spans 15 amino acids. CDR3 protein: CASSQDRTGANEQYF. For the CDR3, the DNA is TGCGCCAGCAGCCAAGATCGTACAGGGGCTAACGAGCAGTACTTC.

This clonotype is a singleton in its sample. It may be a read error: a sequence one base away is much more abundant. The genes are TRBV6-5 and TRBJ2-3; 11 bases match TRBD1. There are 19 residues in the CDR3. CDR1 is MNHEY, CDR2 SVGAGI, per germline. CDR3 in DNA: TGTGCCAGCGGTTACTTAGAGTGGACAGGGGGCAAAATATCAGATACGCAGTATTTT. Residues: CASGYLEWTGGKISDTQYF.

A note on this clonotype: A read error is likely, as this CDR3 ends without the conserved phenylalanine or tryptophan. The chain joins TRBV3-1 to TRBJ2-2; TRBD1 agrees at 7 bases. Germline V gene data show CDR1 as LGHDT and CDR2 as YNNKEL (reference sequence). The J segment lost 0 bases and the V segment lost 0 bases, leaving 4 bases of the junction unmatched. The CDR3 has 17 amino acids. The CDR3, as DNA: TGTGCCAGCAGCCAAGATCCAGGGACAGCGAACACCGGGGAGCTGTTTATT. This encodes CASSQDPGTANTGELFI.

This clonotype was detected many times. The V gene is TRBV4-3, the J gene TRBJ2-7; D remains unclear. V lost 1 base, J lost 5 bases, and 15 bases lay in between. The germline gives CDR1 LGHNA, CDR2 YSLEER. The CDR3 contains 15 residues. This CDR3 is CASSQGLGSQDEQYF. In nucleotides, the CDR3 is TGCGCCAGCAGCCAAGGTTTAGGGTCTCAGGACGAGCAGTACTTC.

Note on this clonotype: Its ends do not fully match the called genes, so a read error is possible. V gene TRBV7-9 combines with J gene TRBJ1-6; D might be TRBD1 (5 bases). CDR3 length: 15 residues. Germline loops: CDR1 SEHNR, CDR2 FQNEAQ (reference sequence). This chain's CDR3 is CTSSFGIGVDSPLHF. Written as DNA, the CDR3 is TGTACCAGCAGCTTTGGAATAGGGGTTGATTCACCCCTCCACTTT.

This clonotype was observed a few times. The chain uses TRBV28 and TRBJ1-2; D is possibly TRBD1 (6 bases). The length of the CDR3 is 17 residues. CDR1 and CDR2 from the germline V gene are MDHEN and SYDVKM. Deletions cut 4 bases from V and 2 bases from J, with 20 bases between. CDR3 DNA sequence: TGTGCCAGCAGTTCCCAACCCAGTGGGGGGACAAACTATGGCTACACCTTC. The encoded protein is CASSSQPSGGTNYGYTF.

This clonotype was picked up a small number of times. V and J are TRBV6-2 or TRBV6-3 and TRBJ1-5, with D uncertain. Trimming took 6 bases from V and 12 from J, leaving 15 bases between them. This CDR3 is built from 12 residues. Germline V lookup: CDR1 MNHEY, CDR2 SVGEGT. The CDR3 sequence is CASSPLSGDQHF. In nucleotides, the CDR3 is TGTGCCAGCAGCCCCCTTTCTGGGGACCAGCATTTT.

The rearrangement links TRBV5-1 to TRBJ2-7; TRBD1 agrees at 7 bases. CDR1 SGHRS and CDR2 YFSETQ come from the germline V gene. V dropped 4 bases and J dropped 5; count of bases not matched to a gene: 6. This CDR3 is 13 amino acids long. CDR3 region: CASSAGTDDEQYF. DNA for the CDR3: TGCGCCAGCAGCGCCGGGACAGACGACGAGCAGTACTTC. Drawing the rest from reference TRBV5-1 and TRBJ2-7, the complete variable domain is KAGVTQTPRYLIKTRGQQVTLSCSPISGHRSVSWYQQTPGQGLQFLFEYFSETQRNKGNFPGRFSGRQFSNSRSEMNVSTLELGDSALYLCASSAGTDDEQYFGPGTRLTVT.

The V call is TRBV12-3 or TRBV12-4, the J call TRBJ2-5, with 8 positions matching TRBD2. CDR3 length: 15 amino acids. J gave up 7 bases and V 6 bases, and 13 bases lay outside the gene matches. Here the CDR3 reads CASSTNILAVGTQYF. DNA of the CDR3: TGTGCCAGCAGCACCAACATACTAGCGGTTGGGACCCAGTACTTC.

V gene TRBV4-2 combines with J gene TRBJ2-5, with 8 bases fitting TRBD2. In germline, CDR1 is LGHNA, CDR2 YNFKEQ. This CDR3 has 17 amino acids. The V gene end was trimmed by 1 base and the J gene end by 4 bases; junction bases not matched to a gene: 11. The CDR3 sequence: CASSQALSGRIPETQYF. CDR3 nucleotides: TGTGCCAGCAGCCAAGCACTGAGCGGGAGAATCCCAGAGACCCAGTACTTC.

This clonotype was seen only a few times. The chain joins TRBV20-1 to TRBJ2-7; TRBD2 might be the D (6 bases). Per the germline V gene, CDR1 is DFQATT and CDR2 is SNEGSKA (reference sequence). The CDR3 has 15 amino acids. V lost 3 bases, J lost 1 base, and 16 bases lay in between. CDR3 nucleotide sequence: TGCAGTGCTAGGAATCTAAGCGGGCCTTCCTACGAGCAGTACTTC. It encodes CSARNLSGPSYEQYF.

A remark on this clonotype: The germline gene is not matched at one end of the junction; a read error may be the cause. CDR3: CAWATASYGQYF. The DNA of the CDR3 is TGTGCCTGGGCGACAGCGTCCTACGGGCAGTACTTC. The chain has TRBV30 and TRBJ2-7, with a tentative D call TRBD1 (5 bases). The germline V gene encodes CDR1 GTSNPN and CDR2 SVGIG (reference sequence). The CDR3 runs 12 residues.

This clonotype was detected many times. This sequence joins TRBV24-1 and TRBJ2-1; tentative D call: TRBD2 (6 bases). This CDR3 contains 11 residues. The germline V gene encodes CDR1 KGHDR and CDR2 SFDVKD. V lost 4 bases and J 12 bases, leaving 9 bases between the germline ends. Here the CDR3 DNA reads TGTGCCACCAGTGAGACGGGGGTGCAGTTCTTC. This sequence encodes CATSETGVQFF.

Ten or more counts support this clonotype. The gene calls are TRBV27 and TRBJ1-5; a weak D match, TRBD1 (6 bases). With 1 base removed from V and 3 bases from J, the gap between germline ends came to 10 bases. This CDR3 comprises 15 residues. Germline V lookup: CDR1 MNHEY, CDR2 SMNVEV (reference sequence). CDR3 region: CASSLLSGDNQPQHF. CDR3 in DNA: TGTGCCAGCAGTTTATTGTCAGGGGACAATCAGCCCCAGCATTTT.

This clonotype showed up many times. The rearrangement uses TRBV13 and TRBJ1-1; D is undetermined. Trimming shortened V by 3 bases and J by 6 bases, and 11 bases separated the two germline ends. The CDR3 has 13 amino acids. Germline CDR1 is PRHDT and CDR2 is FYEKMQ (reference sequence). The CDR3 DNA is TGTGCCAGCAGCTTGATCACTGTGGCTGAAGCTTTCTTT. It yields the protein CASSLITVAEAFF.